The next 9 T cell receptor beta chains were all read from a single sample in a study of cytomegalovirus exposure and HLA in healthy donors. A multiplex PCR was run with 60 Vbeta primers and 13 Jbeta primers. Repertoires were generated with immunoSEQ multiplex PCR, while TCRdb's copy carries only in-frame clones and drops some. Of about 90,000 clones in the sample, roughly 79% are singletons; the top ten hold 0.5% to 0.65%. The sample comprised PBMCs. Receptors originate from a young man in good health and CMV-seronegative.

This clone came up once. The rearrangement links TRBV19 to TRBJ1-5; a weak D match, TRBD1 (5 bases). V was trimmed by 4 bases and J by 3 bases, leaving 13 bases between them. Germline CDR1 LNHDA, CDR2 SQIVND (reference sequence). The CDR3 is 15 residues long. DNA for the CDR3: TGTGCCAGTAGTAGCCGGGGGACTGACAATCAGCCCCAGCATTTT. As protein: CASSSRGTDNQPQHF.

The chain is built from TRBV18 and TRBJ1-1; weak D call: TRBD1 (5 bases). The CDR3 has 14 residues. Germline V lookup: CDR1 KGHSH, CDR2 LQKENI. V was pared by 3 bases and J by 0 bases, with 8 bases between. The CDR3 loop is CASSPAQVNTEAFF. The DNA for the CDR3 is TGTGCCAGCTCACCCGCACAGGTGAACACTGAAGCTTTCTTT.

This clone has only one observation. The chain employs TRBV6-1 and TRBJ2-1; 9 bases agree with TRBD2. The CDR3 is made up of 15 amino acids. CDR1 and CDR2 from the germline V gene are MNHNS and SASEGT. V was pared by 10 bases and J by 2 bases, with 9 bases of the junction left unmatched. The CDR3, as DNA: TGTGCCACACAGCGGGGGGCGATCCCCTACAATGAGCAGTTCTTC. Protein: CATQRGAIPYNEQFF.

The chain carries TRBV27 and TRBJ2-5; possibly TRBD2 for D (5 bases). This CDR3 is built from 15 residues. Trimming shortened V by 5 bases and J by 5 bases, and 18 bases separated the two germline ends. Germline CDR1 reads MNHEY; CDR2 reads SMNVEV (reference sequence). DNA of the CDR3: TGTGCCAGCAGTAAGGCCGGGGTTTTGTGGGAGACCCAGTACTTC. It yields the protein CASSKAGVLWETQYF.

The chain links TRBV29-1 to TRBJ1-5; 8 bases are shared with TRBD1. V shed 7 bases, J shed 5 bases, and the junction held 7 bases outside the gene matches. Germline-derived CDR1 and CDR2 are SQVTM and ANQGSEA. The CDR3 consists of 13 residues. In DNA form, the CDR3 reads TGCAGCGCGCGACAGGGGAATGATCAGCCCCAGCATTTT. This encodes CSARQGNDQPQHF.

A few counts support this clone. The chain recombines TRBV6-1 with TRBJ1-5, with 11 bases matching TRBD1. The length of the CDR3 is 15 residues. V lost 6 bases and J lost 5; bases outside the gene matches: 6. Germline CDR1 and CDR2: MNHNS and SASEGT. This chain's CDR3 is CASSLGQGGHQPQHF. The CDR3 nucleotides read TGTGCCAGCAGCCTGGGACAGGGGGGGCATCAGCCCCAGCATTTT.

This chain links TRBV5-6 with TRBJ1-2; possibly TRBD1 for D (6 bases). Germline V gene sequence: CDR1 SGHDT, CDR2 YYEEEE. The CDR3 totals 17 residues. The germline V and J ends were trimmed by 4 bases and 8 bases, with 27 bases remaining between them. CDR3: CASSRPRVQGFISGYTF. Here the CDR3 DNA reads TGTGCCAGCAGCCGTCCTAGGGTACAGGGCTTTATCTCGGGCTACACCTTC.

The V gene is TRBV13, the J gene TRBJ1-2; 10 bases align to TRBD1. Germline trimming cut 4 bases from V and 0 bases from J; bases unmatched to any gene: 8. CDR1 and CDR2 from the germline V gene are PRHDT and FYEKMQ (reference sequence). This CDR3 has 17 amino acids. The CDR3 DNA reads TGTGCCAGCAGCTCCTGGACAGGGGGGGAAGCTAACTATGGCTACACCTTC. This encodes CASSSWTGGEANYGYTF.

The sample holds one count of this clone. The rearrangement joins TRBV14 to TRBJ2-7; TRBD2 aligns across 8 bases. Per germline, CDR1 SGHDN and CDR2 FVKESK. This CDR3 is built from 18 residues. CDR3: CASSQRNGAGGTSYAQYV. The CDR3 DNA is TGTGCCAGCAGCCAGCGTAATGGCGCGGGAGGTACCTCCTACGCGCAGTACGTC.